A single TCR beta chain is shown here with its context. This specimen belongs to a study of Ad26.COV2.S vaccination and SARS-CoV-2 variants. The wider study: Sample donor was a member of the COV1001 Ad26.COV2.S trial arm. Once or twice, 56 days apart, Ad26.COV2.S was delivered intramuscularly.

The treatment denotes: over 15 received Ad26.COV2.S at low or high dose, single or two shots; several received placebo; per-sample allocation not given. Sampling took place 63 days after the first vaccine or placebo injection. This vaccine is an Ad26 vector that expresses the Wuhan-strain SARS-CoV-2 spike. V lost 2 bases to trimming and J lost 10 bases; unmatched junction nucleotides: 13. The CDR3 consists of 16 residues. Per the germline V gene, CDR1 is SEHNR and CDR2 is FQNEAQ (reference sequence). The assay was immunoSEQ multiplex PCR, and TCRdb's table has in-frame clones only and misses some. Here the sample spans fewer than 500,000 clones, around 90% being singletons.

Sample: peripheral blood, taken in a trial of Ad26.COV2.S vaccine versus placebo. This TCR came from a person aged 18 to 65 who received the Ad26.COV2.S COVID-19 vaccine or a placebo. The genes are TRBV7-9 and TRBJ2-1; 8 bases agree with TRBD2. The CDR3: CASSLSGREAFEEQFF. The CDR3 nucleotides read TGTGCCAGCAGCTTATCTGGGCGGGAGGCCTTTGAAGAGCAGTTCTTC.